Below, 5 T cell receptor beta chains from the same sample are listed, as sequenced in a study of CD8 T cells in ankylosing spondylitis. Whole-study findings and limits: Seemingly characteristic of ankylosing spondylitis blood was a TCR beta motif consisting of about 8 highly homologous variants.

Their antigens are not known. TCRdb recomputed calls from the 5' RACE reads with MiXCR, one row per CDR3 protein. The table includes more than 500,000 distinct CDR3 sequences, approximately 5% detected once. The sample consisted of blood, either unsorted or a sorted T cell fraction (not recorded which). These receptor sequences come from a male donor with ankylosing spondylitis.

V usage is TRBV6-5 and J usage is TRBJ1-1; D may be TRBD1 (6 bases). V gave up 2 bases and J gave up 5 bases, with 15 bases separating them. Germline V lookup: CDR1 MNHEY, CDR2 SVGAGI. The CDR3 has 15 amino acids. CDR3 in amino acids: CASSYATGYGTEAFF. CDR3 coding DNA: TGTGCCAGCAGTTACGCGACAGGCTACGGGACTGAAGCTTTCTTT.

This clonotype was observed a few times. A read error may produce the germline difference seen at one junction end. The chain uses TRBV20-1 and TRBJ2-5, with 12 bases identical to TRBD2. Per germline, CDR1 DFQATT and CDR2 SNEGSKA (reference sequence). The CDR3 runs 15 residues. The CDR3: CCAPAGLAGPETQYF. The DNA for the CDR3 is TGCTGTGCCCCCGCCGGACTAGCGGGACCAGAGACCCAGTACTTC.

This clonotype was detected only a few times. The chain joins TRBV6-2 or TRBV6-3 to TRBJ2-2; 8 bases are a match to TRBD1. The V gene's germline CDR1 is MNHEY and CDR2 SVGEGT. This CDR3 contains 17 residues. Germline trimming cut 6 bases from V and 5 bases from J; bases unmatched to any gene: 14. CDR3: CASSHRDRRYLTGELFF. The CDR3 DNA reads as TGTGCCAGCAGCCACCGGGACAGGAGATACCTTACCGGGGAGCTGTTTTTT.

This clonotype came up many times. The chain has TRBV20-1 and TRBJ2-4, with TRBD1 as a possible D gene (5 bases). There are 11 residues in the CDR3. Germline V lookup: CDR1 DFQATT, CDR2 SNEGSKA (reference sequence). V gave up 6 bases and J gave up 7 bases, with 10 bases separating them. The CDR3 sequence is CSARDGNIQYF. DNA of the CDR3: TGCAGTGCCAGGGATGGGAACATTCAGTACTTC.

This clonotype has at least ten counts. V usage is TRBV7-6 and J usage is TRBJ2-7; TRBD2 matches at 9 bases. Trimming cost V 5 bases and J 2 bases; bases outside gene matches: 10. CDR1 and CDR2 (germline): SGHVS, FNYEAQ. The CDR3 loop spans 16 amino acids. In DNA form, the CDR3 reads TGTGCCAGCAGCCAAGGTGTAGCGGGAGAGCCCTACGAGCAGTACTTC. As protein: CASSQGVAGEPYEQYF.